A single sample is the source of the 16 T cell receptor beta chains below, sequenced in a study of shared clonotypes between healthy human individuals. CD45RO-negative, CCR7-selected cells formed the naive CD8 fraction, which excluded terminally differentiated effector memory CD45RA+ cells. Profiled with immunoSEQ multiplex PCR; TCRdb holds only in-frame clones, not every one. The sample records hundreds of thousands of clones, approximately 96% being singletons. Material: naive CD8+ T cells sorted from blood. The source is a man under 40 in good health.

The CDR3 is CASSYNLRRGRTEAFF. CDR3 sequence (DNA): TGTGCCAGCAGTTACAATTTAAGACGCGGTCGGACTGAAGCTTTCTTT. This chain links TRBV6-5 with TRBJ1-1; D unclear. The V end lost 2 bases, the J end lost 5 bases, and 18 bases lay between the germline ends. The germline gives CDR1 MNHEY, CDR2 SVGAGI. The CDR3 loop spans 16 amino acids.

The chain joins TRBV12-2 to TRBJ2-7; TRBD2 is the table's D call and was not checked against the DNA. TRBV12-2 is classified as a pseudogene. The CDR3 is 13 amino acids. The CDR3, as DNA: TGTGCAAGTCGCTTACGGGAGCCCTACGAGCAGTACTTC. This codes for CASRLREPYEQYF.

This chain links TRBV5-6 with TRBJ1-1; perhaps TRBD1 as D (5 bases). The CDR3 sequence is 14 residues long. The V end was cut by 1 base, the J end by 4 bases, with 11 bases between. Germline CDR1 is SGHDT and CDR2 is YYEEEE. In DNA form, the CDR3 reads TGTGCCAGCAGCTTGTGGGGCGCGGGCACTGAAGCTTTCTTT. As protein: CASSLWGAGTEAFF.

The V and J genes are TRBV9 and TRBJ1-3, with D maybe TRBD1 (6 bases). The CDR3 contains 15 residues. CDR1 and CDR2 from the germline V gene are SGDLS and YYNGEE. With 4 bases removed from V and 2 bases from J, the gap between germline ends came to 13 bases. CDR3 region: CASSPQGKPGNTIYF. The CDR3 DNA sequence: TGTGCCAGCAGCCCTCAGGGGAAGCCTGGAAACACCATATATTTT.

The chain uses TRBV19 and TRBJ2-7, with TRBD1 identical over 8 bases. This CDR3 contains 15 residues. CDR1 LNHDA and CDR2 SQIVND come from the germline V gene (reference sequence). V shed 5 bases, J shed 2 bases, and the junction held 8 bases outside the gene matches. CDR3: CASSATGDRTYEQYF. The CDR3 bases are TGTGCCAGTAGTGCGACAGGGGATCGGACCTACGAGCAGTACTTC.

The V call is TRBV5-1, the J call TRBJ2-3; D is possibly TRBD1 or TRBD2 (5 bases each). The germline V and J ends were trimmed by 6 bases and 2 bases, with 16 bases remaining between them. CDR1 SGHRS and CDR2 YFSETQ come from the germline V gene. This CDR3 region has 15 residues. The CDR3 is CASKFGEQVTDTQYF. CDR3 DNA sequence: TGCGCCAGCAAGTTCGGGGAACAGGTCACAGATACGCAGTATTTT. The full variable domain, with the rest looked up from reference TRBV5-1 and TRBJ2-3, is KAGVTQTPRYLIKTRGQQVTLSCSPISGHRSVSWYQQTPGQGLQFLFEYFSETQRNKGNFPGRFSGRQFSNSRSEMNVSTLELGDSALYLCASKFGEQVTDTQYFGPGTRLTVL.

This clone was detected once. This chain joins TRBV5-6 and TRBJ2-1; no reliable D call. CDR1 is SGHDT, CDR2 YYEEEE, per germline. V dropped 3 bases and J dropped 0 bases, with 19 bases sitting between them. The CDR3 is made up of 18 amino acids. The DNA for the CDR3 is TGTGCCAGCAGCTCCACGGTGACGGCGGTAAGCTCCTACAATGAGCAGTTCTTC. Its protein product is CASSSTVTAVSSYNEQFF.

V is TRBV4-1 and J is TRBJ2-2; D is unclear. Germline-derived CDR1 and CDR2 are MGHRA and YSYEKL. The CDR3 covers 10 residues. The ends were cut back, 8 bases at V and 6 bases at J, with 4 bases in the middle. The CDR3 DNA is TGCGCCAGCGGGGCCGGGGAGCTGTTTTTT. This translates into CASGAGELFF.

This chain links TRBV7-9 with TRBJ1-1; 7 bases are a match to TRBD1. The length of the CDR3 is 14 residues. The germline CDR1 and CDR2 sequences are SEHNR and FQNEAQ (reference sequence). The trim removed 4 bases at V and 0 bases at J, leaving 2 bases unmatched. The CDR3 loop reads CASSYGQVNTEAFF. The CDR3 DNA is TGTGCCAGCAGCTACGGACAGGTGAACACTGAAGCTTTCTTT.

This sequence joins TRBV18 and TRBJ2-1, with 8 bases that match TRBD2. Germline lookup yields CDR1 KGHSH and CDR2 LQKENI. CDR3 length equals 16 residues. V lost 2 bases, J lost 4 bases, and 7 bases stayed unmatched. The CDR3 loop reads CASSPEYGRGYNEQFF. The CDR3 nucleotides are TGTGCCAGCTCACCAGAATACGGGAGGGGGTACAATGAGCAGTTCTTC.

The V and J genes are TRBV23-1 and TRBJ1-2, with a tentative D call TRBD1 (6 bases). TRBV23-1 is noted as an ORF with a role that remains uncertain. The CDR3 is 15 residues long. The V and J ends lost 3 bases and 6 bases respectively, with 17 bases between them. The CDR3 bases are TGCGCCAGCAGTCAGACAGATCGGACAGTGCATGGCTACACCTTC. Its translation is CASSQTDRTVHGYTF.

The rearrangement uses TRBV28 and TRBJ1-2; 9 bases line up with TRBD1. Germline CDR1 MDHEN, CDR2 SYDVKM. The J segment lost 7 bases and the V segment lost 2 bases, leaving 2 bases of the junction unmatched. The CDR3 length is 13 residues. DNA for the CDR3: TGTGCCAGCAGTTTAGGGACAGGGTTTGGCTACACCTTC. Residues: CASSLGTGFGYTF.

This clone came up once. V gene TRBV7-8 combines with J gene TRBJ1-5, with a possible D match to TRBD1 (5 bases). CDR1 is SGHVS and CDR2 is FQNEAQ in the germline V gene. The ends were cut back, 1 base at V and 3 bases at J, with 10 bases in the middle. The CDR3 is 15 amino acids. Here the CDR3 reads CASSLGPGVNQPQHF. The CDR3 bases are TGTGCCAGCAGCTTAGGGCCGGGGGTCAATCAGCCCCAGCATTTT.

The chain links TRBV21-1 to TRBJ2-2; the table's D call TRBD2 went unverified against the DNA. TRBV21-1 constitutes a pseudogene. This CDR3 has 20 amino acids. The CDR3 DNA follows: TGTGCCAGCATCCTTCCACAAGGACTAGCGGAGATAGCCCCCCCCGGGGAGCTGTTTTTT. This encodes CASILPQGLAEIAPPGELFF.

V and J are TRBV7-9 and TRBJ2-3, with a tentative D call TRBD2 (5 bases). The CDR3 extends over 14 amino acids. CDR1 SEHNR and CDR2 FQNEAQ come from the germline V gene (reference sequence). V lost 8 bases and J 0 bases, leaving 12 bases between the germline ends. CDR3 coding DNA: TGTGCCAGCGAAGGGCGGGCTAGCACAGATACGCAGTATTTT. As protein: CASEGRASTDTQYF. Complete variable domain (other parts from reference TRBV7-9 and TRBJ2-3): DTGVSQNPRHKITKRGQNVTFRCDPISEHNRLYWYRQTLGQGPEFLTYFQNEAQLEKSRLLSDRFSAERPKGSFSTLEIQRTEQGDSAMYLCASEGRASTDTQYFGPGTRLTVL.

The V call is TRBV5-4, the J call TRBJ2-1; TRBD2 matches 11 bases. Trimming took 5 bases from V and 4 from J; bases not matched to a gene: 5. The CDR3 totals 15 residues. Germline loops: CDR1 SGHNT, CDR2 YYREEE (reference sequence). In nucleotides, the CDR3 is TGTGCCAGCAGGCCCCGACTAGCGGGATACAATGAGCAGTTCTTC. It encodes CASRPRLAGYNEQFF.